This TCR beta chain was profiled in a study of cytomegalovirus exposure and HLA in healthy donors. PCR employed 60 Vbeta and 13 Jbeta primers. Measured with immunoSEQ multiplex PCR; TCRdb has only the in-frame clones, and not every one. The sample consists of more than 100,000 clones, approximately 80% of them appearing once. Sequencing used PBMCs. The receptor was derived from a female donor in good health and CMV-seropositive.

CDR3 in amino acids: CASSSRTGSYEQYF. CDR3 DNA: TGTGCCAGCAGTTCCCGGACAGGGTCCTACGAGCAGTACTTC. V and J are TRBV6-5 and TRBJ2-7, with 8 bases aligning to TRBD1. Per germline, CDR1 MNHEY and CDR2 SVGAGI. CDR3 length: 14 amino acids. The ends lost 4 bases at V and 1 base at J; junction bases unmatched: 3.